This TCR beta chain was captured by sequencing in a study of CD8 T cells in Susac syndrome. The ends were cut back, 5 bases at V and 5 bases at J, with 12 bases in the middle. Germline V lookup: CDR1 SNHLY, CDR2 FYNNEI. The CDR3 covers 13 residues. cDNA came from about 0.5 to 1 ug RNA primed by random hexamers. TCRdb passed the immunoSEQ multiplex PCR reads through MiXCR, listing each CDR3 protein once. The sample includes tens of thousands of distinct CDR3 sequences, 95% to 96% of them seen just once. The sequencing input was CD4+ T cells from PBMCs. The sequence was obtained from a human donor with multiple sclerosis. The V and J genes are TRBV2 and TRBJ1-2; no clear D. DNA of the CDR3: TGTGCCAGCAGTCCATCGGACGGTTATGGCTACACCTTC. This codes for CASSPSDGYGYTF.